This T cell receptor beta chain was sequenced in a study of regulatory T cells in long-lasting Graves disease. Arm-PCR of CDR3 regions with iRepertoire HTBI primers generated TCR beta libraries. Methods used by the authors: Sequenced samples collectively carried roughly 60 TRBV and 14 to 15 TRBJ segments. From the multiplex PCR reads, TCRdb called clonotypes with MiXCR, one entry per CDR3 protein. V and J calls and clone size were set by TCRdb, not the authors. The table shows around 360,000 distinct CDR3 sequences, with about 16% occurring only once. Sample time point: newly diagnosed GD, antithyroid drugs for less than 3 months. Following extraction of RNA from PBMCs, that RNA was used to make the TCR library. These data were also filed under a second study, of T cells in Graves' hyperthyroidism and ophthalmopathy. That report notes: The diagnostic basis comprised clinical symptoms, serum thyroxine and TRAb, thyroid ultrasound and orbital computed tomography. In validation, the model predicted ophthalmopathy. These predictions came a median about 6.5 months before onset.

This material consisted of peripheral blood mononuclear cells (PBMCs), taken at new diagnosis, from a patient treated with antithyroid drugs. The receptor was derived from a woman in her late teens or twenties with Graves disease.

The CDR3 DNA reads TGCGCCAGCAGCAGCCAAGAGCAGGGGGATCGGGAGACCCAGTACTTC. Protein sequence: CASSSQEQGDRETQYF. The chain uses TRBV5-1 and TRBJ2-5; 7 bases agree with TRBD1. Trimming at V came to 4 bases and at J to 5 bases, leaving 14 bases not matched to a gene. The CDR3 is made up of 16 amino acids. CDR1 is SGHRS and CDR2 is YFSETQ in the germline V gene.